This TCR beta chain came from a study of early T cells in non-severe SARS-CoV-2 infection (dated by TCRdb to the early 2020s). With regard to the full study: Because TCR sequencing was done on bulk RNA from unsorted whole blood, the alpha and beta chains could not be paired. What the authors observed across the whole study: Matching against VDJdb was skewed toward anti-spike CD8 responses, likely underestimated virus-specific expansions, and missed private and CD4 specificities.

From the cysteine up to the phenylalanine, the CDR3 has a length of 12 residues. Here the CDR3 DNA is all that survives: 36 bases in frame from base 1. Reading the germline V gene gives CDR1 SQVTM and CDR2 ANQGSEA. Libraries were constructed by 5' RACE. Sequencing was carried out with a NextSeq 500. The TCR library protocol attached unique molecular identifiers to individual cDNA molecules to correct for sequencing error and PCR bias. Both TCR alpha and beta chains were sequenced, and tight co-correlation was observed between alpha and beta sequence abundances in each sample. The paper's processing steps were these. Decombinator V4 was used to annotate TCR sequences for V gene, J gene and CDR3. Expanded TCRs were defined as changing significantly between any two time points under a Poisson model with p below 0.0001. TCR abundances were normalised to the total number of TCRs sequenced per sample and expressed as counts per million. TRAV1-2 paired with TRAJ12, TRAJ20 or TRAJ33 defined MAIT TCRs, while TRAV10 paired with TRAJ18 defined iNKT TCRs. VDJdb, accessed 1 November 2021, was searched for CMV, EBV and SARS-CoV-2 annotated TCRs, with TCRs annotated for multiple antigens excluded. TCRdb reanalyzed the raw reads on its own, using fastp at Q25 for trimming and MiXCR for clone calling, and kept in-frame beta chains. Rows with one shared CDR3 protein collapse into an entry with the most common genes and DNA. Clone size and V and J calls follow TCRdb, not the original study. The sample has fewer than 85,000 distinct CDR3 sequences on record, over 9% of them singletons. In total, the top ten clones hold about 12% of the sample.

A word on this clonotype: Its antigen specificity is not known. The input lacks base qualities; no much larger clone sits a single base away.

The study was a case-control design nested within a healthcare worker cohort in London, UK, with weekly nasopharyngeal swab PCR tests and blood sampling. Healthcare workers were recruited during the week of the UK lockdown, between 23 and 31 March 2020, and followed weekly for up to about 16 weeks. This receptor was identified in an adult who was a healthcare worker with PCR-confirmed SARS-CoV-2 infection or an uninfected control (not recorded which). This material consisted of whole blood, taken at baseline. The chain employs TRBV29-1 and TRBJ1-1, with TRBD1 matching 8 junction bases. The CDR3 reads CNVGQGRTEAFF. DNA sequence: TGCAACGTCGGACAGGGACGAACTGAAGCTTTCTTT.